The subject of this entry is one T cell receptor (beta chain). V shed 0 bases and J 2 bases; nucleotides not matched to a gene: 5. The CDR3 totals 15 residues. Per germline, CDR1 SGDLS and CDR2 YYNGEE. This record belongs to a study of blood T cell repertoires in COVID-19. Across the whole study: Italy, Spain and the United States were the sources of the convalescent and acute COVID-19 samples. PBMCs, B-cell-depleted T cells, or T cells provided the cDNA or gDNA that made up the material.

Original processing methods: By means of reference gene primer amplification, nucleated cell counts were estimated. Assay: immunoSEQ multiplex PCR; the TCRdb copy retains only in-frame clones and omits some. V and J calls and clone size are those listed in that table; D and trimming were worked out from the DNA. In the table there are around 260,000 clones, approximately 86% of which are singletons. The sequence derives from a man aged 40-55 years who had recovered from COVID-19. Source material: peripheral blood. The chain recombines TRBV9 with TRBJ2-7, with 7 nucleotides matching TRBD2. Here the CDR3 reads CASSVGPAGTYEQYF. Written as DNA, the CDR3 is TGTGCCAGCAGCGTAGGCCCAGCGGGAACCTACGAGCAGTACTTC. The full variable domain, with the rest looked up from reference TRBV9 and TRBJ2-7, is DSGVTQTPKHLITATGQRVTLRCSPRSGDLSVYWYQQSLDQGLQFLIQYYNGEERAKGNILERFSAQQFPDLHSELNLSSLELGDSALYFCASSVGPAGTYEQYFGPGTRLTVT.